This TCR beta chain is drawn from a study of cytomegalovirus exposure and HLA in healthy donors. With 60 Vbeta and 13 Jbeta primers, the PCR was carried out. Method: immunoSEQ multiplex PCR; TCRdb's copy keeps in-frame clones and lacks some. Of about 160,000 clones listed, around 84% are singletons. Trimming left V 4 bases short and J 3 bases short, with 15 bases between. Germline lookup yields CDR1 MGHRA and CDR2 YSYEKL. This CDR3 contains 16 residues. The chain has TRBV4-1 and TRBJ2-2; D is perhaps TRBD1 (5 bases). The sequenced material came from PBMCs. This clonotype was obtained from a man in his forties or fifties in good health and CMV-seropositive. The DNA of the CDR3 is TGCGCCAGCAGCCTACCGCAGGGTCGGGACACCGGGGAGCTGTTTTTT. Its protein is CASSLPQGRDTGELFF.